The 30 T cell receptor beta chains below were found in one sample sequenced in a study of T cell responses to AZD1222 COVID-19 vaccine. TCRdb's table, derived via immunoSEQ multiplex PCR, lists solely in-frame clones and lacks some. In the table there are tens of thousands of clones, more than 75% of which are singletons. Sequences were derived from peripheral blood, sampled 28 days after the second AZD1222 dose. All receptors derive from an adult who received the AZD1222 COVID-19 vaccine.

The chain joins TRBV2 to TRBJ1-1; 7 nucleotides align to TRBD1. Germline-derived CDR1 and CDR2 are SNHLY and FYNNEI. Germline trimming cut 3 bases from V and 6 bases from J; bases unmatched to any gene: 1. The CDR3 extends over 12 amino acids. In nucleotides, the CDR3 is TGTGCCAGCAGTGAGGACAGGCCTGAAGCTTTCTTT. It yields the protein CASSEDRPEAFF.

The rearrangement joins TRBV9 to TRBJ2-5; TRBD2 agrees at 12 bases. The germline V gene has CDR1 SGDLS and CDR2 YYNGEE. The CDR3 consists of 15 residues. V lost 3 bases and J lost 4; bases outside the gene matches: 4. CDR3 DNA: TGTGCCAGCAGCGCCTTGGGACTAGCGGGAGAGACCCAGTACTTC. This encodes CASSALGLAGETQYF.

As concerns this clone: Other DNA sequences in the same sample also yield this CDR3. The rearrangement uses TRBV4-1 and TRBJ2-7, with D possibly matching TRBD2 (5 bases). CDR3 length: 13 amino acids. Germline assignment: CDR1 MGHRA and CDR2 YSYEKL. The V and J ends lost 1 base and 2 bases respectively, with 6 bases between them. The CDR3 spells CASSQVGTYEQYF. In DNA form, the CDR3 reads TGCGCCAGCAGCCAAGTCGGGACCTACGAGCAGTACTTC.

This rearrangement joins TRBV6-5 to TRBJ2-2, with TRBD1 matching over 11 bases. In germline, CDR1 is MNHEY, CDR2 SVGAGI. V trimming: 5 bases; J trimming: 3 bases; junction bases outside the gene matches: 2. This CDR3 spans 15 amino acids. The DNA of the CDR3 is TGTGCCAGCAGTAGGGGACAGGGGGACACCGGGGAGCTGTTTTTT. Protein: CASSRGQGDTGELFF.

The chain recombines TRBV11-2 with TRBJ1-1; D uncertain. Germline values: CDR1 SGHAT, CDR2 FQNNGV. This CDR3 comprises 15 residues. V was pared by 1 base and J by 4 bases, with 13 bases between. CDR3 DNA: TGTGCCAGCAGCTTAGGAATAACAGAGAGCACTGAAGCTTTCTTT. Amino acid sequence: CASSLGITESTEAFF.

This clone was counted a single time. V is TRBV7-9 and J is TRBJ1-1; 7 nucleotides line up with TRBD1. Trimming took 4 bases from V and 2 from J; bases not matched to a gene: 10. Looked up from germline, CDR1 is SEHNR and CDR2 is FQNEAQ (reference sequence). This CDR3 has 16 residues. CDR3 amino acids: CASSSRRRGGNTEAFF. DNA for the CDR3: TGTGCCAGCAGCTCGCGGCGTCGAGGGGGCAACACTGAAGCTTTCTTT.

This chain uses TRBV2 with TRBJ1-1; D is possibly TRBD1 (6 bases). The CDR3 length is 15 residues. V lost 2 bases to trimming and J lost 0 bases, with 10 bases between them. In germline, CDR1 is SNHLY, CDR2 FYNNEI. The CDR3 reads CASSERAGVNTEAFF. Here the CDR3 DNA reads TGTGCCAGCAGTGAACGGGCAGGGGTGAACACTGAAGCTTTCTTT. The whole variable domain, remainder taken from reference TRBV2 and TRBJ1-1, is EPEVTQTPSHQVTQMGQEVILRCVPISNHLYFYWYRQILGQKVEFLVSFYNNEISEKSEIFDDQFSVERPDGSNFTLKIRSTKLEDSAMYFCASSERAGVNTEAFFGQGTRLTVV.

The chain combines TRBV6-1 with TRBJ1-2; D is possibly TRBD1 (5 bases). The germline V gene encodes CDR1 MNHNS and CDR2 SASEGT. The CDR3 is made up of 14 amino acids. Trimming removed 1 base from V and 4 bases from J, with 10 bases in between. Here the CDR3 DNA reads TGTGCCAGCAGTGAAGTTAGGACAAGCTATGGCTACACCTTC. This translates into CASSEVRTSYGYTF.

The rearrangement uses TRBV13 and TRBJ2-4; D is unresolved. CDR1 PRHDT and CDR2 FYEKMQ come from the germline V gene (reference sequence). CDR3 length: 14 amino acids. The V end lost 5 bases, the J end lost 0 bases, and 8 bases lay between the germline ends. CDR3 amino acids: CASSPPLAKNIQYF. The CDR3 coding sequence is TGTGCCAGCAGCCCCCCCCTAGCCAAAAACATTCAGTACTTC.

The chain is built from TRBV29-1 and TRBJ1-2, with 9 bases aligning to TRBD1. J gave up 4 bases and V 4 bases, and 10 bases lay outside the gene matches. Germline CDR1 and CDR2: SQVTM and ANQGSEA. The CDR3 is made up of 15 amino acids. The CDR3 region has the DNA TGCAGCGTTGCACGTACCACAGGGGGCGGCTATGGCTACACCTTC. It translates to CSVARTTGGGYGYTF.

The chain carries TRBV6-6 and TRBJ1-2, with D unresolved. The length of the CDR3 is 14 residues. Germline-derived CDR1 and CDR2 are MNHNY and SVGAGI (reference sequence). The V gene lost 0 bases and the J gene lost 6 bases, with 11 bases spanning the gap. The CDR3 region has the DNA TGTGCCAGCAGTTACTCGACGGTACCCGATGGCTACACCTTC. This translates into CASSYSTVPDGYTF.

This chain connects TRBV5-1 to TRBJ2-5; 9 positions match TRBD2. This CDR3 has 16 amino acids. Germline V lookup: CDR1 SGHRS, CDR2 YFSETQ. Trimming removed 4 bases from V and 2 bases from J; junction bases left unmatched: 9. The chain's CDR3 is CASSQRLAVFQETQYF. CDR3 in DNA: TGCGCCAGCAGCCAGCGACTAGCGGTCTTTCAAGAGACCCAGTACTTC.

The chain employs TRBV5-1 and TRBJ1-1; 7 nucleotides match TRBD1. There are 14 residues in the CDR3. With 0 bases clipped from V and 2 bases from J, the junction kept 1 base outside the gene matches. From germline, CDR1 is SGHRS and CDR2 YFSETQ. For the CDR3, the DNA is TGCGCCAGCAGCTTGGAGGGGGCTAACACTGAAGCTTTCTTT. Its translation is CASSLEGANTEAFF.

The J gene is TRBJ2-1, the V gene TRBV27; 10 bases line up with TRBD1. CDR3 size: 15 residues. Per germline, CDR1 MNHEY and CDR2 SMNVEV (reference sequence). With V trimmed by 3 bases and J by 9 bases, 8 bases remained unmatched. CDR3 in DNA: TGTGCCAGCAGTTTCCGGGACAGGGGATCAAGTGAGCAGTTCTTC. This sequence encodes CASSFRDRGSSEQFF.

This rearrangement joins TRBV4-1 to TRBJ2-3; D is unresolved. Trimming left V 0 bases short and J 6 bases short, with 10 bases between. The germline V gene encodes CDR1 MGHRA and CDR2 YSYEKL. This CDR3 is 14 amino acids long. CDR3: CASSQDRPRDTQYF. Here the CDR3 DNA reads TGCGCCAGCAGCCAAGACAGGCCGCGGGATACGCAGTATTTT.

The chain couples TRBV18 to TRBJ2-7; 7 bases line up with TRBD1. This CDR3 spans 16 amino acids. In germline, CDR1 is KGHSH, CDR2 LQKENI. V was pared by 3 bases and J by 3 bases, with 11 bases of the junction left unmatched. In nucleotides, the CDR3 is TGTGCCAGCTCACCGAACCTGGGACAGTACCGCTACGAGCAGTACTTC. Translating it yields CASSPNLGQYRYEQYF.

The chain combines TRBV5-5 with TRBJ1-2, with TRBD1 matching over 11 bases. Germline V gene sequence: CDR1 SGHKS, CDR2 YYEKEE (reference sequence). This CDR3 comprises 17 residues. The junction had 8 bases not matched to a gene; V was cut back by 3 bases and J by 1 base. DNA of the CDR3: TGTGCCAGCAGCTCTATTGGACAGGGGGCAATTAACTATGGCTACACCTTC. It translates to CASSSIGQGAINYGYTF.

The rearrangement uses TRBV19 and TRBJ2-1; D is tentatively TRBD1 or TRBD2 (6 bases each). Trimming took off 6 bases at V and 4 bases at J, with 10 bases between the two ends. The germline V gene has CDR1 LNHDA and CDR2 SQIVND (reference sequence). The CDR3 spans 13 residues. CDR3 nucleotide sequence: TGTGCCAGTAGGGGGGGCCTTTACAATGAGCAGTTCTTC. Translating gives CASRGGLYNEQFF.

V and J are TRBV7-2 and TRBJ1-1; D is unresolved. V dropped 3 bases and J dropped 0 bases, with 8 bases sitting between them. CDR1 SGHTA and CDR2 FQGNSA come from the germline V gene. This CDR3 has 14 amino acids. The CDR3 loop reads CASSFEGVNTEAFF. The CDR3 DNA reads TGTGCCAGCAGCTTCGAGGGCGTGAACACTGAAGCTTTCTTT.

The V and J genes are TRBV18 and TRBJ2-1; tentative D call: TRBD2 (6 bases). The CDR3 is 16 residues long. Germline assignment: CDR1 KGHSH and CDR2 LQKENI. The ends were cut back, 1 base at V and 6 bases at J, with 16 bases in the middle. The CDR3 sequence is CASSPLWDSLRNEQFF. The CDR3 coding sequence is TGTGCCAGCTCACCACTTTGGGACTCCCTGCGCAATGAGCAGTTCTTC.

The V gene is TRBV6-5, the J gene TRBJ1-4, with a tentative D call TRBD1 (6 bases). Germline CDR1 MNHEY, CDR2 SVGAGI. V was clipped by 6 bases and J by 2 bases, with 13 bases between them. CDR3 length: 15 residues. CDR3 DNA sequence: TGTGCCAGCAGGGCGGGGGGCCCGACTAATGAAAAACTGTTTTTT. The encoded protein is CASRAGGPTNEKLFF.

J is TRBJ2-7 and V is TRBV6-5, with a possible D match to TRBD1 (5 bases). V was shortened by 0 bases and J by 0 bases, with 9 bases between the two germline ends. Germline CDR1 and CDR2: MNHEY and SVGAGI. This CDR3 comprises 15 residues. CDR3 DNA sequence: TGTGCCAGCAGTTACTCGGGGCGGAGCTCCTACGAGCAGTACTTC. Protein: CASSYSGRSSYEQYF.

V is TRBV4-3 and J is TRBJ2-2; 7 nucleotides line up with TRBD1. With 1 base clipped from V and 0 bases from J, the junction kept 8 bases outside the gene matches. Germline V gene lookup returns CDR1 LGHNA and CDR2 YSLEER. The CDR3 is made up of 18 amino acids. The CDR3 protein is CASSQVYPQGANTGELFF. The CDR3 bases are TGCGCCAGCAGCCAAGTGTATCCCCAGGGGGCGAACACCGGGGAGCTGTTTTTT.

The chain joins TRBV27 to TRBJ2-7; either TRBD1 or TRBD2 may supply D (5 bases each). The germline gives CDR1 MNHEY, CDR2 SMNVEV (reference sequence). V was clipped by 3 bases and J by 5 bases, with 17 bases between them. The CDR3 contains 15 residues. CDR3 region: CASSLTGKGSHEQYF. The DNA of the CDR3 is TGTGCCAGCAGTTTGACGGGAAAGGGGAGCCACGAGCAGTACTTC.

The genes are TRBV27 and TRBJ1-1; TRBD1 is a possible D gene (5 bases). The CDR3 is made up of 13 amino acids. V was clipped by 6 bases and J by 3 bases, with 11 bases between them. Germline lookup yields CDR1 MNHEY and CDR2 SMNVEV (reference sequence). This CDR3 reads CASSGTGHTEAFF. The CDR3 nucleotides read TGTGCCAGCAGCGGGACGGGCCACACTGAAGCTTTCTTT.

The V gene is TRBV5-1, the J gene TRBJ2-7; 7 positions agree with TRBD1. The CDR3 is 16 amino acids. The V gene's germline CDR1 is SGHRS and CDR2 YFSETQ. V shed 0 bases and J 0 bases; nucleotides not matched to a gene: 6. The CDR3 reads CASSLGDRQFSYEQYF. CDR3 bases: TGCGCCAGCAGCTTGGGGGACAGACAATTCTCCTACGAGCAGTACTTC.

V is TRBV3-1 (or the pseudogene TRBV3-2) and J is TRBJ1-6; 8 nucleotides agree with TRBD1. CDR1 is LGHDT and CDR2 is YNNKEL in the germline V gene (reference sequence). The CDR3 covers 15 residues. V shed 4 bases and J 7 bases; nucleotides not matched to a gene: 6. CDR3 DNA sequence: TGTGCCAGCAGCCCCTTTCGACAGGGGAATTCACCCCTCCACTTT. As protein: CASSPFRQGNSPLHF.

The CDR3 sequence: CASSRDAGGNTEAFF. The CDR3 coding sequence is TGCGCCAGCAGCCGGGACGCTGGGGGGAACACTGAAGCTTTCTTT. This chain links TRBV4-1 with TRBJ1-1, with D possibly matching TRBD1 (5 bases). In germline, CDR1 is MGHRA, CDR2 YSYEKL. V was trimmed by 4 bases and J by 1 base, leaving 13 bases between them. This CDR3 is built from 15 residues.

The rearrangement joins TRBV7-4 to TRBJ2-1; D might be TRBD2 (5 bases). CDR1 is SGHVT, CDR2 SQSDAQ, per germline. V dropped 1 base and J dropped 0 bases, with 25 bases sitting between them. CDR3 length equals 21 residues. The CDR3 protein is CASSLEGYSEEPTSSYNEQFF. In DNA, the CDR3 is TGTGCCAGCAGCTTAGAGGGATACTCTGAGGAGCCAACTAGCTCCTACAATGAGCAGTTCTTC. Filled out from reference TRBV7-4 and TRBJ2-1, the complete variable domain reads GAGVSQSPRYKVAKRGRDVALRCDSISGHVTLYWYRQTLGQGSEVLTYSQSDAQRDKSGRPSGRFSAERPERSVSTLKIQRTEQGDSAVYLCASSLEGYSEEPTSSYNEQFFGPGTRLTVL.

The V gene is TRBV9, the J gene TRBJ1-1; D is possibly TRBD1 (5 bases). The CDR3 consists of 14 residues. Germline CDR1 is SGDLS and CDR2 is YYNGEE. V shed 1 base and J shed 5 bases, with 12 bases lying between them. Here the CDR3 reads CASSVSRESTEAFF. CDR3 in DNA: TGTGCCAGCAGCGTAAGCAGGGAGTCAACTGAAGCTTTCTTT. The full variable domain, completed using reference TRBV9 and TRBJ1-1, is DSGVTQTPKHLITATGQRVTLRCSPRSGDLSVYWYQQSLDQGLQFLIQYYNGEERAKGNILERFSAQQFPDLHSELNLSSLELGDSALYFCASSVSRESTEAFFGQGTRLTVV.